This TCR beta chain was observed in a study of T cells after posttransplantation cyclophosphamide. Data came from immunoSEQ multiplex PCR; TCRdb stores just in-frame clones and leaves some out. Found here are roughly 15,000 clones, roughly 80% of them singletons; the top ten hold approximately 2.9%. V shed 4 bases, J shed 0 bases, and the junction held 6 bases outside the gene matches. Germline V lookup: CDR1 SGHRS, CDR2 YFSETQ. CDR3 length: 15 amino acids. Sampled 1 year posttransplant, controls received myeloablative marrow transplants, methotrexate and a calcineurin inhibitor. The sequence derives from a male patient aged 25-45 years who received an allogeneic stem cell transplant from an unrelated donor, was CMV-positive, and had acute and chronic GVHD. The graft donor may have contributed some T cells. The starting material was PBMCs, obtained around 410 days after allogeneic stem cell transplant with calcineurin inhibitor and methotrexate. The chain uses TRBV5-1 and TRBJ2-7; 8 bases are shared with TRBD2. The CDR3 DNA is TGCGCCAGCAGCCTCTCGGGGGGGACCTCCTACGAGCAGTACTTC. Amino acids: CASSLSGGTSYEQYF.